A selection of T cell receptor beta chains follows, all from one sample in a study of blood T cells in healthy people across ages. Via MiXCR, TCRdb re-called the 5' RACE reads, giving one row per CDR3 protein. The table includes 2 million or so distinct CDR3 sequences, about 50% detected once. Sample: blood. These receptors originate from a woman aged 40 to 49 in good health. The CDR3 runs from the conserved cysteine through the conserved F or W. Fields, in order: clone size, V gene, J gene, D gene, CDR3 DNA, CDR3 protein. The D gene is left open where the match is weak. Not every row has a clone size; where given, it reads once, few, many or a size class.

.	TRBV13	TRBJ1-2	TRBD1	TGTGCCAGCAGCTTATCAGGGGGAAGAGACTATGGCTACACCTTC	CASSLSGGRDYGYTF
.	TRBV7-9	TRBJ1-1	.	TGTGCCAGCAGCTTAGCGCTTCTGGGGACTGAAGCTTTCTTT	CASSLALLGTEAFF
.	TRBV28	TRBJ2-7	TRBD1	TGTGCCAGCAGTCCAATCGGGACAGTTGACTACGAGCAGTACTTC	CASSPIGTVDYEQYF
few	TRBV27	TRBJ2-5	.	TGTGCCAGCATTAGGGGGAAGACCCAGTACTTC	CASIRGKTQYF
.	TRBV29-1	TRBJ2-7	.	TGCAGCGCAGCGGGTGGCAGCGCCAATGAGCAGTACTTC	CSAAGGSANEQYF
.	TRBV20-1	TRBJ2-3	TRBD1	TGCAGTGCTAGAAACCCGACAGGGGGCCTAAGCACAGATACGCAGTATTTT	CSARNPTGGLSTDTQYF
few	TRBV7-9	TRBJ2-7	.	TGTGCCAGCAGCGAGTCAGGGTTCTCCTACGAGCAGTACTTC	CASSESGFSYEQYF
few	TRBV7-2	TRBJ2-1	.	TGTGCCAGCAGCTCCCCGGACCTTGGGAATGAGCAGTTCTTC	CASSSPDLGNEQFF
.	TRBV20-1	TRBJ2-1	TRBD2	TGCAGTGCGGGGTCGGCTAGCGGGGGAGGCAATGAGCAGTTCTTC	CSAGSASGGGNEQFF
.	TRBV5-1	TRBJ2-7	.	TGCGCCGGCAGCCGCCTAGGGACGGGCGAGCAGTACTTC	CAGSRLGTGEQYF
.	TRBV7-8	TRBJ2-1	.	TGTGCCAGCAGCAATTACGGGAGCCAACCGTTCTTC	CASSNYGSQPFF
.	TRBV3-1	TRBJ2-3	.	TGTGCCAGCAGCCAACAACTCACTCGCACAGATACGCAGTATTTT	CASSQQLTRTDTQYF
.	TRBV9	TRBJ2-7	.	TGTGCCAGCAGCGTAGACAGGGACCCCTACGAGCAGTACTTC	CASSVDRDPYEQYF
.	TRBV20-1	TRBJ1-5	.	TGCAGTGCTAGAGACCCGGGCCGGCATAGCAATCAGCCCCAGCATTTT	CSARDPGRHSNQPQHF
few	TRBV6-5	TRBJ2-7	TRBD2	TGTGCCACGATTGGAGGACGGGGACTATACGAGCAGTACTTC	CATIGGRGLYEQYF
few	TRBV4-3	TRBJ2-7	TRBD1	TGCGCCAGCAGCCAAGCCAACAGGGGCTACGAGCAGTACTTC	CASSQANRGYEQYF
once	TRBV20-1	TRBJ1-6	TRBD1	TGCAGTGCTAGTACCGGGACAGGAACTTCGGGACCCCTCCACTTT	CSASTGTGTSGPLHF
few	TRBV20-1	TRBJ2-3	TRBD2	TGCAGTGCTCGGACTAGCGGGGTGGATACGCAGTATTTT	CSARTSGVDTQYF
.	TRBV27	TRBJ1-1	.	TGTGCCAGCAGCTTCACCGGGACGGGGATGAACACTGAAGCTTTCTTT	CASSFTGTGMNTEAFF
.	TRBV5-1	TRBJ2-6	TRBD1	TGCGCCAGCAGCTTGACAACCGGGACAGGGACTACTGGGGCCAACGTCCTGACTTTC	CASSLTTGTGTTGANVLTF
.	TRBV7-1	TRBJ2-3	TRBD2	TGTGCCAGCAGCTCAGCTAGCGGGAGGGCAGATACGCAGTATTTT	CASSSASGRADTQYF
.	TRBV5-6	TRBJ2-1	TRBD1	TGTGCCAGCAGCTTGGGGACAGGGGGACATGAGCAGTTCTTC	CASSLGTGGHEQFF
few	TRBV5-1	TRBJ2-3	.	TGCGCCAGCAGCCGACCAAGTGGGGGCCCGATCCCAGATACGCAGTATTTT	CASSRPSGGPIPDTQYF
.	TRBV24-1	TRBJ2-5	.	TGTGCCACCAGTGACTCCGACAGGTACGCAAGAGAGACCCAGTACTTC	CATSDSDRYARETQYF
.	TRBV6-4	TRBJ2-7	.	TGTGCCAGCAGTGAGTCTGGGGTAAATGAGCAGTACTTC	CASSESGVNEQYF
few	TRBV27	TRBJ2-7	.	TGTGCCAGCGCCCCCACAGAGGCCTACGAGCAGTACTTC	CASAPTEAYEQYF
few	TRBV9	TRBJ1-2	.	TGTGCCAGCAGCGTAGCTAGGAAGGACTATGGCTACACCTTC	CASSVARKDYGYTF
.	TRBV29-1	TRBJ2-5	.	TGCAGCGGACGTGAGGGGCTGGAGACCCAGTACTTC	CSGREGLETQYF
.	TRBV20-1	TRBJ2-5	TRBD2	TGCAGTGCTAGCCCCAAACGCGGGGGGCGAGAGACCCAGTACTTC	CSASPKRGGRETQYF
.	TRBV6-2/TRBV6-3	TRBJ2-7	.	TGTGCCAGCAGGTACTACGCCGGCTCCTACGAGCAGTACTTC	CASRYYAGSYEQYF
.	TRBV20-1	TRBJ2-5	TRBD2	TGCAGTGCTAGGCGGGGGACTAGCGGACAAGAGACCCAGTACTTC	CSARRGTSGQETQYF
.	TRBV7-9	TRBJ2-3	.	TGTGCCAGCAGCTTTTCAATGGGTACGCAGTATTTT	CASSFSMGTQYF
few	TRBV5-1	TRBJ1-6	.	TGCGCCAGCAGCTGGGGACGGGATTATAATTCACCCCTCCACTTT	CASSWGRDYNSPLHF
.	TRBV20-1	TRBJ2-7	.	TGCAGTGCATCGAGAGGAAAGGGTACCTACGAGCAGTACTTC	CSASRGKGTYEQYF
few	TRBV28	TRBJ1-2	TRBD1	TGTGCCAGCAGTGTAGCGGGCAGGGGGTATGGCTACACCTTC	CASSVAGRGYGYTF
.	TRBV5-5	TRBJ2-7	TRBD2	TGTGCCAGCAGCTTGGTAGCGGGAGGGGCAGTTGAGCAGTACTTC	CASSLVAGGAVEQYF
.	TRBV12-3/TRBV12-4	TRBJ2-3	.	TGTGCCAGCCTCCTTTCCCCCGTCCTAACAGATACGCAGTATTTT	CASLLSPVLTDTQYF
few	TRBV6-1	TRBJ2-7	TRBD2	TGTGCCAGCACTCCGAGCGTAACTAGCGGGGTTTACGAGCAGTACTTC	CASTPSVTSGVYEQYF
few	TRBV27	TRBJ2-3	TRBD2	TGTGCCAGCAGTTTACCAATAGCGGGGGGGCCCACAGATACGCAGTATTTT	CASSLPIAGGPTDTQYF
few	TRBV20-1	TRBJ2-3	TRBD1	TGTAGTGCCATACGGGACAGGGGGCCAGATACGCAGTATTTT	CSAIRDRGPDTQYF
.	TRBV4-2	TRBJ1-2	TRBD1	TGTGCCAGCAGCCAAGGGAAAACAGGGGTTGGCTACACCTTC	CASSQGKTGVGYTF